This entry concerns a single TCR beta chain. The data were obtained in a study of OX40 agonist ivuxolimab in advanced cancers. Study-level background: Subjects had a mean age of about 57 years, with a range of roughly 20 to 80; around 80% were male.

Measured with immunoSEQ multiplex PCR; TCRdb has only the in-frame clones, and not every one. Here the sample spans 75,000 to 100,000 clones, 70% to 85% being singletons. Trimming removed 0 bases at V and 3 bases at J, with 16 bases between. Germline CDR1 reads SGDLS; CDR2 reads YYNGEE. CDR3 length: 16 amino acids. Sequencing used CD4+ or CD8+ T cells sorted from blood, obtained in a trial of the OX40 agonist ivuxolimab. The V and J genes are TRBV9 and TRBJ2-7; maybe TRBD2 (5 bases). This receptor was obtained from an adult with an advanced solid tumor such as melanoma, head and neck, liver or kidney cancer. CDR3 bases: TGTGCCAGCAGCGTAGGAACAAGGGAGAAGCACTACGAGCAGTACTTC. Its translation: CASSVGTREKHYEQYF. Complete variable domain (other parts from reference TRBV9 and TRBJ2-7): DSGVTQTPKHLITATGQRVTLRCSPRSGDLSVYWYQQSLDQGLQFLIQYYNGEERAKGNILERFSAQQFPDLHSELNLSSLELGDSALYFCASSVGTREKHYEQYFGPGTRLTVT.